The 2 T cell receptor beta chains below all came from one sample that was sequenced in a study of cytomegalovirus exposure and HLA in healthy donors. Some clones are missing from TCRdb's copy, which holds only in-frame ones; the method was immunoSEQ multiplex PCR. The table has more than 300,000 clones, roughly 89% seen once. Material for sequencing was PBMCs. Source of these receptors: a woman between 18 and 30 years old in good health and CMV-seronegative.

J is TRBJ2-5 and V is TRBV9; perhaps TRBD1 as D (6 bases). CDR1 and CDR2 (germline): SGDLS, YYNGEE. This CDR3 has 18 amino acids. V shed 3 bases and J shed 1 base, with 22 bases lying between them. This CDR3 reads CASSAKDRTLNLQETQYF. As DNA, the CDR3 is TGTGCCAGCAGCGCAAAAGACAGGACTCTGAATCTCCAAGAGACCCAGTACTTC.

This clone was observed once. This chain links TRBV4-2 with TRBJ2-1; D not resolved. CDR3 length: 16 amino acids. V lost 0 bases to trimming and J lost 1 base, with 10 bases between them. The V gene's germline CDR1 is LGHNA and CDR2 YNFKEQ. The CDR3 here is CASSQDLPGSYNEQFF. The CDR3 nucleotides are TGTGCCAGCAGCCAAGATTTGCCGGGTTCCTACAATGAGCAGTTCTTC.